Listed below are T cell receptor beta chains from one sample, sequenced in a study of cytomegalovirus exposure and HLA in healthy donors. Clones were sequenced by immunoSEQ multiplex PCR, and TCRdb holds only the in-frame ones, with some missing. The table has roughly 190,000 clones, 81% seen once. Sequenced material: PBMCs. The receptor set was obtained from a man younger than 35 in good health and CMV-seronegative. CDR3s include the opening cysteine and the closing phenylalanine or tryptophan. D genes are given only for firm matches. Size is omitted from some rows. Given values are once, few, many or a class for expanded clones.

>15|NA|TRBJ2-7|TRBD1|TRBV5-4
TGTGCCAGCAGCCCGGTAGGCAGGGGGCCCTACGAGCAGTACTTC
CASSPVGRGPYEQYF
>14|NA|TRBJ2-1|TRBD2|TRBV5-1
TGCGCCAGCAGCTTGACTAGCGGGAGTAATGAGCAGTTCTTC
CASSLTSGSNEQFF
>15|NA|TRBJ2-4|NA|TRBV4-2
TGTGCCAGCAGCCAAGTAGGTTCAGGGCTGAACATTCAGTACTTC
CASSQVGSGLNIQYF
>13|NA|TRBJ2-5|NA|TRBV7-6
TGTGCCAGCAGCTTAGGTTTAGCGGAGACCCAGTACTTC
CASSLGLAETQYF
>14|NA|TRBJ1-1|NA|TRBV7-9
TGTTCCAGCACCCGAACACTGGGGGCATCTGAAGCTTTCTTT
CSSTRTLGASEAFF
>16|NA|TRBJ2-3|TRBD2|TRBV9
TGTGCCAGCAGCGTAGCGTCGGGGGGGAACAGAGATACGCAGTATTTT
CASSVASGGNRDTQYF
>14|few|TRBJ1-5|TRBD1|TRBV7-9
TGTGCCAGCAGCTTGACAGGGGGCCATCAGCCCCAGCATTTT
CASSLTGGHQPQHF
>12|few|TRBJ2-5|NA|TRBV7-6
TGTGCCAGCAGCTTAAAGCCCCAGACCCAGTACTTC
CASSLKPQTQYF
>15|NA|TRBJ1-1|NA|TRBV4-1
TGCGCCAGCAGCCAAGATCTGGGGGGGGGCACTGAAGCTTTCTTT
CASSQDLGGGTEAFF
>16|NA|TRBJ2-5|TRBD2|TRBV7-9
TGTGCCAGCAGCCCCCTACGCGGGAGTGGACAAGAGACCCAGTACTTC
CASSPLRGSGQETQYF
>15|NA|TRBJ2-7|TRBD1|TRBV5-6
TGTGCCAGCAGCCCGGGGACAGGGTATACTACCGAGCAGTACTTC
CASSPGTGYTTEQYF
>11|NA|TRBJ1-2|TRBD1|TRBV9
TGTGCCAGGGGGACAGGGTATGGCTACACCTTC
CARGTGYGYTF
>14|NA|TRBJ2-1|NA|TRBV27
TGTGCCAGCAGTTTTGGGGGCCCCTACAATGAGCAGTTCTTC
CASSFGGPYNEQFF
>14|NA|TRBJ2-7|NA|TRBV2
TGTGCCAGCAATGATCCAGGGACTGGTGACGAGCAGTACTTC
CASNDPGTGDEQYF
>16|NA|TRBJ2-7|TRBD2|TRBV5-1
TGCGCCAGCAGCTTGGAATCTAGCGGGAGTTTCTACGAGCAGTACTTC
CASSLESSGSFYEQYF
>15|few|TRBJ2-7|NA|TRBV7-2
TGTGCCAGCAGCCTACTAGCGGAGGGGGCTGGCGAGCAGTACTTC
CASSLLAEGAGEQYF
>17|NA|TRBJ2-1|NA|TRBV5-8
TGTGCCAGCAGCCCCTGGGTGGCAGGGGAGAATTACAATGAGCAGTTCTTC
CASSPWVAGENYNEQFF
>15|NA|TRBJ1-2|TRBD1|TRBV29-1
TGCAGCGTTGTTCAGCTTGACAGGGGTTACTATGGCTACACCTTC
CSVVQLDRGYYGYTF
>16|NA|TRBJ2-3|NA|TRBV7-2
TGTGCCAGCAGCTCTCTAGCGAAGCTCTTCACAGATACGCAGTATTTT
CASSSLAKLFTDTQYF
>15|NA|TRBJ2-5|NA|TRBV13
TGTGCCAGCAGCTTAGCGTTTCGGGGGAGGGAGACCCAGTACTTC
CASSLAFRGRETQYF
>17|NA|TRBJ2-5|TRBD2|TRBV7-9
TGTTCCAGCAGCTTACCCCCTAGCGGGGGGACACCCCGGGAGCAGTACTTC
CSSSLPPSGGTPREQYF
>14|NA|TRBJ1-1|TRBD1|TRBV6-5
TGTGCCAGCAGATGGACAGGGGGAGACACTGAAGCTTTCTTT
CASRWTGGDTEAFF
>16|NA|TRBJ2-7|TRBD1|TRBV4-1
TGCGCCAGCAGCCAAACAGGGGTGGGCCTCTCCTACGAGCAGTACTTC
CASSQTGVGLSYEQYF
>16|NA|TRBJ2-3|TRBD1|TRBV10-3
TGTGCCATCTCCGACAGGGACAGGGGCGGCACAGATACGCAGTATTTT
CAISDRDRGGTDTQYF
>14|NA|TRBJ2-2|NA|TRBV14
TGTGCCAGCAGCCAAGATGGCCGCACCGGGGAGCTGTTTTTT
CASSQDGRTGELFF
>12|NA|TRBJ1-3|NA|TRBV30
TGTGCCTGGGACCGGGGAGAAAACACCATATATTTT
CAWDRGENTIYF
>16|NA|TRBJ2-5|TRBD1|TRBV13
TGTGCCAGCAGCTTACGGACAGGGGGCTACCAAGAGACCCAGTACTTC
CASSLRTGGYQETQYF
>14|NA|TRBJ2-3|NA|TRBV7-8
TGTGCCAGCAGCTTATCCCCTAGGAAAGATACGCAGTATTTT
CASSLSPRKDTQYF
>14|NA|TRBJ1-1|NA|TRBV5-4
TGTGCCAGCAGCTCCCGGGCGGGAAGGGAGAAAGCTTTCTTT
CASSSRAGREKAFF
>15|NA|TRBJ2-1|TRBD1|TRBV9
TGTGCCAGCAGCGGCGACAGGGGTCCGATCAATGAGCAGTTCTTC
CASSGDRGPINEQFF
>15|NA|TRBJ2-2|TRBD2|TRBV27
TGTGCCAGCAGTTGGGGAGGGGTGTATACCGGGGAGCTGTTTTTT
CASSWGGVYTGELFF
>13|once|TRBJ1-1|TRBD1|TRBV9
TGTGCCAGCAGCTCGCGGGACAGCACTGAAGCTTTCTTT
CASSSRDSTEAFF
>15|NA|TRBJ1-1|NA|TRBV6-1
TGTGCCAGCAGTGCGAACAGGGCCCGGAGCACTGAAGCTTTCTTT
CASSANRARSTEAFF
>13|NA|TRBJ2-7|NA|TRBV7-7
TGTGCTAGCAGCCCCCAGGGAACCTACGAGCAGTACTTC
CASSPQGTYEQYF
>15|once|TRBJ2-4|TRBD1|TRBV7-6
TGTGCCAGCAGCTTAGCTTTGACAGGGGGTCACATTCAGTACTTC
CASSLALTGGHIQYF